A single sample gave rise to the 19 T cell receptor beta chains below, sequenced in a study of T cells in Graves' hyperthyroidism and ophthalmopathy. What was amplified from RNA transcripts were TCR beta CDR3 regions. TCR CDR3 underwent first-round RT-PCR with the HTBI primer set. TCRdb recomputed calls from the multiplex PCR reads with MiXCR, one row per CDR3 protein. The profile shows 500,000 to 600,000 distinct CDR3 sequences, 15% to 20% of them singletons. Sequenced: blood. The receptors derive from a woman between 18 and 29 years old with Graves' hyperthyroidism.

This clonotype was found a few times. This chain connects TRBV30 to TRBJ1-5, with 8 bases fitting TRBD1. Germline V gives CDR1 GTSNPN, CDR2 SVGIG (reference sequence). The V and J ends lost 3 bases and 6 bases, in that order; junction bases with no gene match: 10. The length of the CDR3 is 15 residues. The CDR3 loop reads CAWSPETGGGQPQHF. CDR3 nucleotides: TGTGCCTGGAGCCCGGAAACAGGGGGTGGTCAGCCCCAGCATTTT.

The CDR3 region is CASRRDRESGYTEAFF. As DNA, the CDR3 is TGTGCCAGCCGTCGGGACAGGGAATCTGGTTACACTGAAGCTTTCTTT. This chain connects TRBV15 to TRBJ1-1; 9 nucleotides align to TRBD1. The junction had 15 bases not matched to a gene; V was cut back by 10 bases and J by 3 bases. The CDR3 runs to 16 residues. Per the germline V gene, CDR1 is LNHNV and CDR2 is YYDKDF (reference sequence).

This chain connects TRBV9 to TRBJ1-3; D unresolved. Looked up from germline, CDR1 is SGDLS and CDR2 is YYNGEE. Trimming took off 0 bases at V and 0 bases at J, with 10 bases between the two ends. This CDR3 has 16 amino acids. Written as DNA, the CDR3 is TGTGCCAGCAGCGTAGGGGAGGTCTCCTCTGGAAACACCATATATTTT. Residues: CASSVGEVSSGNTIYF.

The DNA of the CDR3 is TGTGCCAGCAGCTTCGGGGACCTCTCCGATGAGCAGTTCTTC. This encodes CASSFGDLSDEQFF. V usage is TRBV7-2 and J usage is TRBJ2-1, with D tentatively TRBD1 or TRBD2 (5 bases each). Trimming cost V 3 bases and J 8 bases, with 14 bases left between them. The CDR3 has 14 residues. Germline V gene data show CDR1 as SGHTA and CDR2 as FQGNSA. Using reference TRBV7-2 and TRBJ2-1 for the parts outside the CDR3, the full variable domain is GAGVSQSPSNKVTEKGKDVELRCDPISGHTALYWYRQSLGQGLEFLIYFQGNSAPDKSGLPSDRFSAERTGGSVSTLTIQRTQQEDSAVYLCASSFGDLSDEQFFGPGTRLTVL.

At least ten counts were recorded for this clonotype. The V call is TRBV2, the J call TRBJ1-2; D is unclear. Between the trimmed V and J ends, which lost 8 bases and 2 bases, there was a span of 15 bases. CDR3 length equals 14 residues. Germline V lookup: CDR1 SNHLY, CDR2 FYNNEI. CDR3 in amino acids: CASSRGFGNYGYTF. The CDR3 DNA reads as TGTGCCAGCTCCAGAGGGTTTGGAAACTATGGCTACACCTTC.

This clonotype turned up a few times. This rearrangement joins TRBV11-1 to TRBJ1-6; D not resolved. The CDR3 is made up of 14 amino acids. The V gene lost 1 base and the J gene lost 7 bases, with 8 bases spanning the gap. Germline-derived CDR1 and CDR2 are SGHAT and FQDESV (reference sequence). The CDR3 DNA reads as TGTGCCAGCAGCTTAGGCCCGTCGAATTCACCCCTCCACTTT. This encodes CASSLGPSNSPLHF.

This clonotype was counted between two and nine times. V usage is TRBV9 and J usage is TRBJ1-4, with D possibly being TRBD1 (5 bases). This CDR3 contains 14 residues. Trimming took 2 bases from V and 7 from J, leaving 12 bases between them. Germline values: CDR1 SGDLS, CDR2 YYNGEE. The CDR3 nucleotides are TGTGCCAGCAGCGTGGACATTTCGGGTGAAAAACTGTTTTTT. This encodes CASSVDISGEKLFF.

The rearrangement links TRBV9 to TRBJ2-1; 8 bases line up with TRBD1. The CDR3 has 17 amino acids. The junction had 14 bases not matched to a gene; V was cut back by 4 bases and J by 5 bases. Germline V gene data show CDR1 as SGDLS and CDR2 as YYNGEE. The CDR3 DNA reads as TGTGCCAGCAGCAACTTAGAGGCCTGGGACAGGAACAATGAGCAGTTCTTC. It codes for CASSNLEAWDRNNEQFF.

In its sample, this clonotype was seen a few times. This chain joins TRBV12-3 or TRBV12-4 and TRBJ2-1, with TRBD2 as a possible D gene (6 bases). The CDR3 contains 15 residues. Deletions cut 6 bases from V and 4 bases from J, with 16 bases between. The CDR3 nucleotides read TGTGCCAGCAGCGGAGGGGTAGCGGAATACAATGAGCAGTTCTTC. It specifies CASSGGVAEYNEQFF.

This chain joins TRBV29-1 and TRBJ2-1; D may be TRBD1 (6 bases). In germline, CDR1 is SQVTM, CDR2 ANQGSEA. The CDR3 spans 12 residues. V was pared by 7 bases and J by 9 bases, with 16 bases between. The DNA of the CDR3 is TGCAGCGGTACCCGGGACACCCGTGAGCAGTTCTTC. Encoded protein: CSGTRDTREQFF.

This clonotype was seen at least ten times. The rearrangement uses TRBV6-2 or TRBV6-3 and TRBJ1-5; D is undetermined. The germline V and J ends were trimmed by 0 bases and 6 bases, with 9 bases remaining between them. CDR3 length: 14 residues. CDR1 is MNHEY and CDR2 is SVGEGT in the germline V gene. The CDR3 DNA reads TGTGCCAGCAGTTACTCAGACGAGGGTCAGCCCCAGCATTTT. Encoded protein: CASSYSDEGQPQHF.

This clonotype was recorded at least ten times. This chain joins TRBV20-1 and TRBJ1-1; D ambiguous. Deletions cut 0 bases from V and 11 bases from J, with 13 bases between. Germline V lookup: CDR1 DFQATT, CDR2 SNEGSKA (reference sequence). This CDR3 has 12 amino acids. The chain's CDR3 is CSARDWASGAFF. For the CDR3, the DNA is TGCAGTGCTAGAGATTGGGCGTCGGGGGCTTTCTTT.

The CDR3 nucleotides read TGTGCCAGCAGCTTTGGGACCTCACCCTACGAGCAGTACTTC. Protein product: CASSFGTSPYEQYF. The genes are TRBV11-2 and TRBJ2-7; TRBD1 or TRBD2 may be the D gene (5 bases each). CDR3 length: 14 amino acids. V was trimmed by 3 bases and J by 2 bases, leaving 11 bases between them. From germline, CDR1 is SGHAT and CDR2 FQNNGV.

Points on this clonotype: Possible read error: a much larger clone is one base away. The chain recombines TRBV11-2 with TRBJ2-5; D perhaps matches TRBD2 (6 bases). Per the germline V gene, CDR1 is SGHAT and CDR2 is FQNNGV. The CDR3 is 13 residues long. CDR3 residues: CVSSFRLEETQYF. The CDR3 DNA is TGTGTCAGCAGCTTTAGACTAGAAGAGACCCAGTACTTC.

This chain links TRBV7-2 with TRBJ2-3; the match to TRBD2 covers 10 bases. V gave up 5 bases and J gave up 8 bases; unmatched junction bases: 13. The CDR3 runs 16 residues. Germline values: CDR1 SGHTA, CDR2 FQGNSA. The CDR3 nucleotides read TGTGCCAGCAGCCTCCTACAGCGGGGGGGCCGCACTACGCAGTATTTT. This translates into CASSLLQRGGRTTQYF.

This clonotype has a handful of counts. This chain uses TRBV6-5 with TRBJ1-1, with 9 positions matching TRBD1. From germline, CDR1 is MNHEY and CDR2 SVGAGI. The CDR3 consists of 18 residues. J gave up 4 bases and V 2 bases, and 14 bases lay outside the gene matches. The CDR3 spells CASSYPGQGRSQGTEAFF. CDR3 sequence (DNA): TGTGCCAGCAGTTACCCCGGACAGGGGCGATCCCAGGGCACTGAAGCTTTCTTT.

Here the CDR3 reads CSVVYPSGTDTQYF. CDR3 nucleotide sequence: TGCAGCGTTGTTTATCCAAGCGGCACAGATACGCAGTATTTT. The chain has TRBV29-1 and TRBJ2-3; no reliable D call. CDR3 length: 14 amino acids. The germline V gene encodes CDR1 SQVTM and CDR2 ANQGSEA. Trimming removed 4 bases from V and 1 base from J, with 12 bases in between.

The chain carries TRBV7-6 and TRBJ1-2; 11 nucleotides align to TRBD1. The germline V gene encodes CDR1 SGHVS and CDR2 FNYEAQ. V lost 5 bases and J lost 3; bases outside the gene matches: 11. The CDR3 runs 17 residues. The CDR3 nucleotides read TGTGCCAGCAGCCATTCTCCCGGACAGGGGGCTTACTATGGCTACACCTTC. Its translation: CASSHSPGQGAYYGYTF.

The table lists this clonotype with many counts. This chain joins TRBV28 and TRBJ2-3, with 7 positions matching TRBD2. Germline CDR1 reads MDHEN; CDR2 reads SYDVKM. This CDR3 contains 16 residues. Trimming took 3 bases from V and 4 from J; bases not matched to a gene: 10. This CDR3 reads CASSFPPAGVADTQYF. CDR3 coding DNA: TGTGCCAGCAGTTTCCCACCCGCGGGAGTTGCAGATACGCAGTATTTT.